This TCR beta chain was identified in a study of blood T cell repertoires in COVID-19. In the authors' methods: Amplification of reference gene primers was used by the study to estimate nucleated cell counts. Clones were read by immunoSEQ multiplex PCR, and TCRdb kept only the in-frame ones, dropping some. For V, J and clone size, that table is used; D and trimming come from the DNA. The table lists about 480,000 clones, approximately 88% of them singletons, with approximately 1.8% in the top ten. Trimming took 2 bases from V and 7 from J; bases not matched to a gene: 7. In germline, CDR1 is SGDLS, CDR2 YYNGEE. This CDR3 is built from 15 residues.

The sequenced material came from PBMCs or T cells enriched from blood (not recorded which). V usage is TRBV9 and J usage is TRBJ2-1; 9 bases line up with TRBD2. The receptor comes from a woman aged 40 to 50 who had recovered from COVID-19. CDR3 nucleotides: TGTGCCAGCAGCGTCGGACTAGCGACGCCAAATGAGCAGTTCTTC. This sequence encodes CASSVGLATPNEQFF.